The next 9 T cell receptor beta chains were all read from a single sample in a study of CDR3 diversity in severe acne. TCRdb fed the PCR reads into MiXCR, producing one record per CDR3 protein. There are some 90,000 distinct CDR3 sequences in the sample; around 47% occur only once, and roughly 12% lies in the top ten. The sample taken for sequencing was blood. The receptors shown here come from a male donor with severe acne vulgaris.

V and J are TRBV11-3 and TRBJ2-3; D might be TRBD1 (7 bases). Germline assignment: CDR1 SGHNT and CDR2 YENEEA. V shed 8 bases and J shed 6 bases, with 21 bases lying between them. This CDR3 region has 15 residues. CDR3 DNA sequence: TGTGCCAGCGGCTCCCCCCGGACAGGAGGGGATACGCAGTATTTT. The encoded protein is CASGSPRTGGDTQYF.

This clonotype was seen at least ten times. The chain combines TRBV5-5 with TRBJ1-6; possible D gene TRBD1, 5 bases. Germline V CDR1 and CDR2: SGHKS, YYEKEE (reference sequence). Trimming left V 3 bases short and J 7 bases short, with 8 bases between. This CDR3 is built from 13 residues. The CDR3 DNA is TGTGCCAGCAGCTCGACAGTGAATTCACCCCTCCACTTT. Amino acids: CASSSTVNSPLHF.

The V call is TRBV11-2, the J call TRBJ1-1, with D perhaps matching TRBD1 (5 bases). This CDR3 spans 18 amino acids. Trimming stripped 1 base from V and 0 bases from J, with 18 bases between. Looked up from germline, CDR1 is SGHAT and CDR2 is FQNNGV. In DNA form, the CDR3 reads TGTGCCAGCAGCTTAGGGTACGAACGGGGCGAAATGAACACTGAAGCTTTCTTT. It codes for CASSLGYERGEMNTEAFF.

This clonotype was seen many times. The chain combines TRBV4-1 with TRBJ2-7; D uncertain. V dropped 4 bases and J dropped 0 bases, with 13 bases sitting between them. The CDR3 sequence is 15 residues long. The germline V gene encodes CDR1 MGHRA and CDR2 YSYEKL. The CDR3 coding sequence is TGCGCCAGCAGCCCTGCCGATCTAAACTCCTACGAGCAGTACTTC. Translation: CASSPADLNSYEQYF.

This clonotype was seen only a few times. This sequence joins TRBV5-8 and TRBJ2-2; no clear D. V was clipped by 1 base and J by 1 base, with 14 bases between them. The CDR3 loop spans 17 amino acids. The V gene's germline CDR1 is SGHTS and CDR2 YDEGEE. Written as DNA, the CDR3 is TGTGCCAGCAGCTTGCCCGGAAGGTCCCGGAACACCGGGGAGCTGTTTTTT. This encodes CASSLPGRSRNTGELFF.

The sample holds many counts of this clonotype. The J gene is TRBJ1-6, the V gene TRBV5-6; D may be TRBD1 (5 bases). The CDR3 length is 16 residues. V lost 0 bases to trimming and J lost 9 bases, with 16 bases between them. The germline CDR1 and CDR2 sequences are SGHDT and YYEEEE. The chain's CDR3 is CASSLGGFQGVSPLHF. The CDR3 DNA reads as TGTGCCAGCAGCTTGGGGGGGTTTCAGGGAGTTTCACCCCTCCACTTT.

This sequence joins TRBV19 and TRBJ1-5, with TRBD1 matching over 7 bases. Germline CDR1 reads LNHDA; CDR2 reads SQIVND (reference sequence). Trimming removed 5 bases from V and 1 base from J; junction bases left unmatched: 2. The CDR3 length is 14 residues. CDR3 DNA sequence: TGTGCCAGTAGTCTGGACAGGAGCAATCAGCCCCAGCATTTT. Translating gives CASSLDRSNQPQHF.

At least ten counts were recorded for this clonotype. The rearrangement uses TRBV27 and TRBJ1-2; D is perhaps TRBD1 (5 bases). The CDR3 sequence is 17 residues long. Germline assignment: CDR1 MNHEY and CDR2 SMNVEV (reference sequence). Trimming stripped 5 bases from V and 5 bases from J, with 24 bases between. The CDR3 protein is CASSPPTPGPTYYGYTF. CDR3 in DNA: TGTGCCAGCAGTCCTCCCACCCCGGGACCTACATATTATGGCTACACCTTC.

This chain links TRBV29-1 with TRBJ1-1; TRBD1 is a possible D gene (6 bases). V lost 6 bases to trimming and J lost 0 bases, with 8 bases between them. This CDR3 is 12 amino acids long. Germline V gives CDR1 SQVTM, CDR2 ANQGSEA. CDR3 nucleotides: TGCAGCGTGGGACATTTGAACACTGAAGCTTTCTTT. Residues: CSVGHLNTEAFF.